Below are 21 T cell receptor beta chains sequenced from a single sample in a study of T cells in Graves' hyperthyroidism and ophthalmopathy. RNA transcripts yielded amplified TCR beta CDR3 regions. The TCR CDR3 first-round RT-PCR relied on the HTBI primer set. TCRdb reprocessed the multiplex PCR reads via MiXCR and lists one record per CDR3 protein. The sample includes about 290,000 distinct CDR3 sequences, 13% seen only once; the top ten take almost 8%. The sample was blood. These receptors came from a woman in her twenties or thirties with Graves' hyperthyroidism that later progressed to Graves' ophthalmopathy.

The count of this clonotype is one. This chain joins TRBV9 and TRBJ1-3; D gene ambiguous. V gave up 0 bases and J gave up 4 bases, with 11 bases separating them. The germline V gene has CDR1 SGDLS and CDR2 YYNGEE. CDR3 length: 15 amino acids. In nucleotides, the CDR3 is TGTGCCAGCAGCGTAGATATGGGTCTCGGAAACACCATATATTTT. Translated, it gives CASSVDMGLGNTIYF.

With respect to this clonotype: A read error is possible here, since a much larger clone lies one base away. The chain joins TRBV7-3 to TRBJ2-1; maybe TRBD2 (5 bases). The CDR3 is made up of 14 amino acids. Trimming removed 1 base from V and 10 bases from J, with 14 bases in between. Germline V lookup: CDR1 SGHTA, CDR2 FQGTGA. In DNA, the CDR3 is TGTGCCAGCAGCTTAATTCCGGATTCGGGGGAGCAGTTCTTC. Amino acid sequence: CASSLIPDSGEQFF. The full variable domain, its missing parts supplied by reference TRBV7-3 and TRBJ2-1, is GAGVSQTPSNKVTEKGKYVELRCDPISGHTALYWYRQSLGQGPEFLIYFQGTGAADDSGLPNDRFFAVRPEGSVSTLKIQRTERGDSAVYLCASSLIPDSGEQFFGPGTRLTVL.

This clonotype appeared many times. This chain connects TRBV20-1 to TRBJ2-3, with 14 bases fitting TRBD2. Germline V gene sequence: CDR1 DFQATT, CDR2 SNEGSKA (reference sequence). V shed 4 bases and J 2 bases; nucleotides not matched to a gene: 8. The CDR3 is made up of 17 amino acids. The CDR3 nucleotides are TGCAGTGCTAAGAAGGGACTAGCGGGGGCCTTCACAGATACGCAGTATTTT. It specifies CSAKKGLAGAFTDTQYF.

This clonotype was counted many times. The gene calls are TRBV6-2 or TRBV6-3 and TRBJ2-7, with TRBD2 matching over 8 bases. CDR3 length: 13 amino acids. Trimming cost V 8 bases and J 5 bases; bases outside gene matches: 8. Germline V gene lookup returns CDR1 MNHEY and CDR2 SVGEGT. The CDR3 bases are TGTGCCAGCTTCGTCGCGGGAGGAAACGAGCAGTACTTC. It specifies CASFVAGGNEQYF.

This clonotype was observed many times. The gene calls are TRBV24-1 and TRBJ2-1; D unclear. The CDR3 is made up of 11 amino acids. Trimming left V 4 bases short and J 10 bases short, with 7 bases between. Germline V CDR1 and CDR2: KGHDR, SFDVKD. The CDR3 DNA sequence: TGTGCCACCAGTGAAGAGTCAGAGCAGTTCTTC. This sequence encodes CATSEESEQFF.

In this sample, this clonotype turned up many times. This chain uses TRBV24-1 with TRBJ2-3; 7 positions match TRBD2. In germline, CDR1 is KGHDR, CDR2 SFDVKD. V trimming: 1 base; J trimming: 4 bases; junction bases outside the gene matches: 7. The CDR3 sequence is 16 residues long. CDR3: CATSDFAAGASDTQYF. The CDR3 region has the DNA TGTGCCACCAGTGATTTCGCTGCGGGAGCCTCAGATACGCAGTATTTT.

This clonotype was seen at least ten times. DNA of the CDR3: TGTGCCAGCAGCCAAGACAGGAATTCACCCCTCCACTTT. It translates to CASSQDRNSPLHF. The J gene is TRBJ1-6, the V gene TRBV16; weak D call: TRBD1 (6 bases). The V gene's germline CDR1 is KGHSY and CDR2 FQNENV. Trimming pared 2 bases from V and 7 bases from J, leaving 6 bases between. This CDR3 region has 13 residues.

This clonotype was detected ten times or more. The chain couples TRBV2 to TRBJ2-5; 9 bases align to TRBD1. Germline trimming cut 5 bases from V and 7 bases from J; bases unmatched to any gene: 14. There are 16 residues in the CDR3. The V gene's germline CDR1 is SNHLY and CDR2 FYNNEI. CDR3 DNA: TGTGCCAGCAGTTTTGACAGGGGGGCGCCGGATGGGACCCAGTACTTC. Translation: CASSFDRGAPDGTQYF.

This clonotype was recorded at least ten times. The chain links TRBV10-3 to TRBJ2-3, with a tentative D call TRBD1 (5 bases). This CDR3 is 14 amino acids long. CDR1 is ENHRY, CDR2 SYGVKD, per germline. The V and J ends lost 2 bases and 1 base respectively, with 7 bases between them. This CDR3 reads CAISEPGRTDTQYF. For the CDR3, the DNA is TGTGCCATCAGTGAGCCAGGGCGCACAGATACGCAGTATTTT.

V and J are TRBV20-1 and TRBJ2-3, with 7 positions matching TRBD2. The junction had 6 bases not matched to a gene; V was cut back by 0 bases and J by 0 bases. In germline, CDR1 is DFQATT, CDR2 SNEGSKA (reference sequence). CDR3 size: 16 residues. This CDR3 reads CSARDFWRESTDTQYF. DNA of the CDR3: TGCAGTGCTAGAGATTTTTGGCGGGAGAGCACAGATACGCAGTATTTT.

This clonotype occurred a few times. The chain recombines TRBV29-1 with TRBJ2-1, with D uncertain. The CDR3 runs 12 residues. V shed 5 bases and J shed 2 bases, with 7 bases lying between them. CDR1 and CDR2 (germline): SQVTM, ANQGSEA. This CDR3 is CSVQLAYNEQFF. CDR3 bases: TGCAGCGTTCAGCTGGCCTACAATGAGCAGTTCTTC.

This clonotype was counted many times. V gene TRBV6-1 combines with J gene TRBJ2-7; the match to TRBD1 covers 8 bases. Germline V lookup: CDR1 MNHNS, CDR2 SASEGT. The CDR3 consists of 13 residues. J gave up 3 bases and V 6 bases, and 4 bases lay outside the gene matches. The CDR3 protein is CASRGTGFYEQYF. CDR3 sequence (DNA): TGTGCCAGCAGGGGGACAGGTTTCTACGAGCAGTACTTC.

This clonotype was counted between two and nine times. V and J are TRBV4-2 and TRBJ2-1; D may be TRBD1 (6 bases). CDR1 is LGHNA, CDR2 YNFKEQ, per germline. Between the trimmed V and J ends, which lost 2 bases and 2 bases, there was a span of 10 bases. The CDR3 contains 15 residues. The DNA for the CDR3 is TGTGCCAGCAGCCAAACCGACAGGACCTACAATGAGCAGTTCTTC. Protein: CASSQTDRTYNEQFF.

This clonotype came up many times. The chain uses TRBV11-2 and TRBJ2-1; TRBD2 agrees at 13 bases. Germline CDR1 reads SGHAT; CDR2 reads FQNNGV. The CDR3 has 15 residues. V shed 2 bases and J 8 bases; nucleotides not matched to a gene: 3. CDR3 coding DNA: TGTGCCAGCAGCTTAACTAGCGGGAGGGCAGATGAGCAGTTCTTC. As protein: CASSLTSGRADEQFF.

This clonotype was recorded many times. V is TRBV28 and J is TRBJ1-2; the match to TRBD1 covers 7 bases. The ends lost 6 bases at V and 7 bases at J; junction bases unmatched: 14. Germline V gene sequence: CDR1 MDHEN, CDR2 SYDVKM. CDR3 length: 15 residues. Written as DNA, the CDR3 is TGTGCCAGCAGGGCCCCTGAAACAGGGGCCGGTGGCTACACCTTC. This sequence encodes CASRAPETGAGGYTF.

This clonotype was seen repeatedly, ten times or more. An end of the junction does not agree with germline; a read error may underlie this. CDR3 sequence reads: CASSPSPPAWSYKQYF. The CDR3 nucleotides are TGTGCCAGCAGCCCATCCCCTCCTGCCTGGTCCTACAAGCAGTACTTC. V gene TRBV27 combines with J gene TRBJ2-7; D gene unclear. The CDR3 has 16 residues. CDR1 and CDR2 (germline): MNHEY, SMNVEV (reference sequence).

The table lists this clonotype with many counts. The chain links TRBV27 to TRBJ1-1; possible D gene TRBD1, 5 bases. Germline lookup yields CDR1 MNHEY and CDR2 SMNVEV (reference sequence). CDR3 size: 15 residues. Trimming removed 3 bases at V and 4 bases at J, with 15 bases between. The CDR3 region is CASSFYAQGTTEAFF. The CDR3 DNA is TGTGCCAGCAGTTTTTATGCTCAGGGTACCACTGAAGCTTTCTTT.

This clonotype appeared many times. This rearrangement joins TRBV6-2 or TRBV6-3 to TRBJ2-1, with 9 bases lining up with TRBD2. There are 15 residues in the CDR3. Germline V lookup: CDR1 MNHEY, CDR2 SVGEGT. V shed 7 bases, J shed 6 bases, and the junction held 10 bases outside the gene matches. This chain's CDR3 is CASNRAGGIPNEQFF. CDR3 coding DNA: TGTGCCAGCAACCGTGCGGGAGGGATCCCCAATGAGCAGTTCTTC.

This clonotype has a handful of counts. The rearrangement uses TRBV6-2 or TRBV6-3 and TRBJ2-1; 7 bases agree with TRBD1. Germline values: CDR1 MNHEY, CDR2 SVGEGT. V lost 6 bases, J lost 10 bases, and 9 bases stayed unmatched. This CDR3 region has 13 residues. The CDR3, as DNA: TGTGCCAGCAGCCTCGACAGGGTCGGGGAGCAGTTCTTC. It yields the protein CASSLDRVGEQFF.

The sample holds many counts of this clonotype. The V and J genes are TRBV30 and TRBJ1-2, with 7 bases identical to TRBD1. Germline V gives CDR1 GTSNPN, CDR2 SVGIG (reference sequence). The CDR3 loop spans 13 amino acids. Unmatched junction bases numbered 8, after V lost 2 bases and J lost 8 bases. This chain's CDR3 is CAWSTGTVTGYTF. The CDR3 coding sequence is TGTGCCTGGAGTACTGGGACAGTCACCGGCTACACCTTC.

This clonotype was counted at least ten times. This chain joins TRBV7-2 and TRBJ2-3, with D possibly being TRBD2 (6 bases). The germline V gene has CDR1 SGHTA and CDR2 FQGNSA. Trimming cost V 4 bases and J 3 bases, with 17 bases left between them. This CDR3 comprises 16 residues. CDR3: CASSSGLTRETDTQYF. The CDR3 DNA follows: TGTGCCAGCAGCTCCGGACTAACCCGTGAGACAGATACGCAGTATTTT. Full variable domain (remainder filled in from reference TRBV7-2 and TRBJ2-3): GAGVSQSPSNKVTEKGKDVELRCDPISGHTALYWYRQSLGQGLEFLIYFQGNSAPDKSGLPSDRFSAERTGGSVSTLTIQRTQQEDSAVYLCASSSGLTRETDTQYFGPGTRLTVL.